The 15 T cell receptor beta chains below come from one sample, sequenced in a study of blood T cells in healthy people across ages. Alongside a J-beta primer mix, a sample-barcoded 5' primer served in a second PCR lasting about 7 to 11 cycles. Using its own MiXCR run on the 5' RACE reads, TCRdb lists one record per CDR3 protein. The sample records 1.4 million or so distinct CDR3 sequences, approximately 43% being singletons. Sequenced input: blood. The receptor set was obtained from a young woman in good health.

The genes are TRBV27 and TRBJ2-7; D may match TRBD1 or TRBD2 (7 bases each). The CDR3 loop spans 13 amino acids. V was pared by 4 bases and J by 7 bases, with 14 bases between. Germline-derived CDR1 and CDR2 are MNHEY and SMNVEV (reference sequence). The CDR3 sequence is CASSWEGAGEQYF. The DNA of the CDR3 is TGTGCCAGCAGTTGGGAGGGGGCGGGGGAGCAGTACTTC.

The table lists this clonotype with many counts. The rearrangement joins TRBV29-1 to TRBJ2-1, with TRBD2 matching over 10 bases. The CDR3 contains 15 residues. V lost 6 bases to trimming and J lost 0 bases; unmatched junction nucleotides: 5. The germline CDR1 and CDR2 sequences are SQVTM and ANQGSEA. DNA for the CDR3: TGCAGCGTACCGGGACTAGCGTACTCCTACAATGAGCAGTTCTTC. Translated: CSVPGLAYSYNEQFF.

This rearrangement joins TRBV15 to TRBJ2-1; 8 bases are a match to TRBD1. The CDR3 covers 14 residues. Germline CDR1 and CDR2: LNHNV and YYDKDF (reference sequence). The V segment lost 4 bases and the J segment 5 bases; nucleotides outside the gene matches: 4. Here the CDR3 reads CATSTQDRDNEQFF. DNA for the CDR3: TGTGCCACCAGCACTCAGGACAGGGACAATGAGCAGTTCTTC.

The chain is built from TRBV12-3 or TRBV12-4 and TRBJ2-2; 9 bases map to TRBD1. This CDR3 has 13 amino acids. V lost 6 bases, J lost 6 bases, and 2 bases stayed unmatched. The CDR3 nucleotides read TGTGCCAGCAGCGGACAGGGGTCCGGGGAGCTGTTTTTT. Its translation: CASSGQGSGELFF.

This clonotype was observed a handful of times. V and J are TRBV20-1 and TRBJ1-6, with 8 bases that match TRBD1. V shed 4 bases and J 7 bases; nucleotides not matched to a gene: 9. Germline V lookup: CDR1 DFQATT, CDR2 SNEGSKA (reference sequence). The CDR3 sequence is 15 residues long. The CDR3 sequence: CSAKVAGQVNSPLHF. The CDR3 nucleotides are TGCAGTGCTAAAGTGGCGGGACAGGTGAATTCACCCCTCCACTTT.

The chain couples TRBV6-2 or TRBV6-3 to TRBJ2-4; D not resolved. Gene TRBJ2-7 matches the end of the DNA better, so the J call may be wrong. Germline V gives CDR1 MNHEY, CDR2 SVGEGT. CDR3 length equals 15 residues. This chain's CDR3 is CASSYSARRDYEQYF. The CDR3 DNA reads as TGTGCCAGCAGTTACTCGGCACGGAGAGACTACGAGCAGTACTTC.

A few counts support this clonotype. J is TRBJ2-7 and V is TRBV12-3 or TRBV12-4; TRBD2 matches at 7 bases. Trimming removed 3 bases from V and 6 bases from J; junction bases left unmatched: 8. The CDR3 sequence is 14 residues long. As DNA, the CDR3 is TGTGCCAGCAGTTTGCAGACTAGCCGGGCCGAGCAGTACTTC. This sequence encodes CASSLQTSRAEQYF.

This clonotype was recorded a few times. The chain combines TRBV21-1 with TRBJ1-5. TRBV21-1 is described as a pseudogene. The CDR3 totals 10 residues. The CDR3 sequence is CASKGLPQHF. The CDR3 DNA follows: TGTGCCAGCAAAGGGTTGCCCCAGCATTTT.

V is TRBV6-2 or TRBV6-3 and J is TRBJ2-1, with 12 bases identical to TRBD1. Germline CDR1 is MNHEY and CDR2 is SVGEGT. The CDR3 is made up of 16 amino acids. With V trimmed by 4 bases and J by 13 bases, 14 bases remained unmatched. DNA of the CDR3: TGTGCCAGCAGTTCCCTTGGGACAGGGGGCCGGGCAAACCAGTTCTTC. As protein: CASSSLGTGGRANQFF.

CDR3 loop: CASSLDGRTPQYF. As DNA, the CDR3 is TGTGCCAGCAGCTTAGATGGTAGGACACCGCAGTATTTT. This sequence joins TRBV7-2 and TRBJ2-3; possibly TRBD1 for D (5 bases). The V gene lost 1 base and the J gene lost 10 bases, with 12 bases spanning the gap. The germline V gene encodes CDR1 SGHTA and CDR2 FQGNSA. This CDR3 contains 13 residues.

Many counts were recorded for this clonotype. The CDR3 DNA follows: TGTGCCAGCAGCTCGCTAGCGGGAGCTTACAATGAGCAGTTCTTC. Translated, it gives CASSSLAGAYNEQFF. The chain carries TRBV6-2 or TRBV6-3 and TRBJ2-1; 10 bases line up with TRBD2. The CDR3 sequence is 15 residues long. V lost 6 bases to trimming and J lost 4 bases; unmatched junction nucleotides: 6. From germline, CDR1 is MNHEY and CDR2 SVGEGT.

The chain couples TRBV7-9 to TRBJ1-5; 11 bases map to TRBD1. The J call may be mistaken, given a closer DNA end match to TRBJ2-3. Germline CDR1 is SEHNR and CDR2 is FQNEAQ (reference sequence). This CDR3 comprises 15 residues. CDR3: CASSGQGASNQPQYF. The DNA for the CDR3 is TGTGCCAGCAGTGGACAGGGGGCGAGCAATCAGCCCCAGTATTTT.

This chain connects TRBV4-1 to TRBJ2-7; TRBD2 matches at 10 bases. V lost 4 bases and J lost 2; bases outside the gene matches: 8. CDR1 is MGHRA, CDR2 YSYEKL, per germline. The CDR3 runs to 16 residues. CDR3 sequence: CASSPYSSGGPYEQYF. The CDR3 nucleotides are TGCGCCAGCAGCCCCTACTCTAGCGGGGGCCCCTACGAGCAGTACTTC.

V is TRBV7-2 and J is TRBJ2-3; 11 bases match TRBD2. Germline values: CDR1 SGHTA, CDR2 FQGNSA. This CDR3 comprises 15 residues. V shed 6 bases, J shed 5 bases, and the junction held 7 bases outside the gene matches. CDR3 nucleotides: TGTGCCAGCAGAGATAATAGCGGGGGGGGAGATACGCAGTATTTT. Translating it yields CASRDNSGGGDTQYF.

The table lists this clonotype with a few counts. The CDR3 coding sequence is TGCAGCGTTGAAGATACCCAGCGGGAGTCCCATGAGCAGTTCTTC. Translated: CSVEDTQRESHEQFF. The gene calls are TRBV29-1 and TRBJ2-1; 8 bases fit TRBD2. This CDR3 comprises 15 residues. V shed 0 bases, J shed 8 bases, and the junction held 9 bases outside the gene matches. Germline CDR1 reads SQVTM; CDR2 reads ANQGSEA.